This TCR beta chain appears in the sequencing data of a study of blood T cell repertoires in COVID-19. Across the study: Sites in the United States, Italy and Spain provided acute and convalescent COVID-19 samples. The analysed material was cDNA or gDNA that came from T cells, B-cell-depleted T cells, or PBMCs.

The repertoire was sequenced with immunoSEQ multiplex PCR; TCRdb's copy has only in-frame clones and lacks some. The top ten clones hold around 10% of a sample with 250,000 to 350,000 clones, more than 70% of them seen once. Seattle's enrolled individuals joined amid active infection and were then monitored longitudinally. Sequenced: peripheral blood. The clonotype was recovered from a woman aged 30 to 39 with COVID-19, enrolled during active disease.

CDR3 region: CASSAHGRTEAFF. As DNA, the CDR3 is TGTGCCAGCAGCGCCCACGGGAGGACTGAAGCTTTCTTT. The chain joins TRBV9 to TRBJ1-1; no clear D. Deletions cut 3 bases from V and 5 bases from J, with 11 bases between. Germline-derived CDR1 and CDR2 are SGDLS and YYNGEE. This CDR3 is 13 amino acids long.